These 10 T cell receptor beta chains originate from one sample sequenced in a study of blood T cell repertoires in COVID-19. The protocol was immunoSEQ multiplex PCR, while the TCRdb copy is restricted to in-frame clones and leaves out a portion. Of about 340,000 clones listed, about 86% are singletons. Material for sequencing was peripheral blood. All receptors derive from a man in his thirties or forties with active or convalescent COVID-19.

J is TRBJ2-7 and V is TRBV20-1; possible D gene TRBD2, 5 bases. The V gene lost 5 bases and the J gene lost 10 bases, with 12 bases spanning the gap. The CDR3 is made up of 10 amino acids. Germline V CDR1 and CDR2: DFQATT, SNEGSKA (reference sequence). CDR3 DNA sequence: TGCAGTGCTCCGCGAGGGCGCCAGTACTTC. This translates into CSAPRGRQYF.

The rearrangement links TRBV7-8 to TRBJ1-4; 7 nucleotides agree with TRBD1. V lost 0 bases, J lost 0 bases, and 7 bases stayed unmatched. The germline V gene encodes CDR1 SGHVS and CDR2 FQNEAQ. This CDR3 spans 18 amino acids. The CDR3 spells CASSLARGLTATNEKLFF. The CDR3 DNA reads TGTGCCAGCAGCTTAGCTAGGGGGCTGACGGCAACTAATGAAAAACTGTTTTTT.

The CDR3, as DNA: TGTGCCAGCAGCACTCAGGGACAGGGGAACACCGGGGAGCTGTTTTTT. As protein: CASSTQGQGNTGELFF. The chain is built from TRBV5-6 and TRBJ2-2; 9 bases map to TRBD1. The CDR3 is 16 residues long. V lost 4 bases and J lost 1; bases outside the gene matches: 5. The germline CDR1 and CDR2 sequences are SGHDT and YYEEEE.

The chain uses TRBV6-2 or TRBV6-3 and TRBJ2-7, with 8 positions matching TRBD1. The CDR3 sequence is 17 residues long. The germline V gene encodes CDR1 MNHEY and CDR2 SVGEGT. V was clipped by 0 bases and J by 5 bases; unmatched bases: 12. CDR3 bases: TGTGCCAGCAGTTACTCGCTCCGGGACAGGCTATTTCACGAGCAGTACTTC. This gives the protein CASSYSLRDRLFHEQYF.

The chain couples TRBV5-1 to TRBJ1-1; D is ambiguous. V gave up 1 base and J gave up 1 base, with 5 bases separating them. The CDR3 runs to 13 residues. Germline loops: CDR1 SGHRS, CDR2 YFSETQ. The CDR3 coding sequence is TGCGCCAGCAGCTTGTGGAGGAACACTGAAGCTTTCTTT. It specifies CASSLWRNTEAFF.

The chain is built from TRBV18 and TRBJ1-5, with 8 bases fitting TRBD1. V lost 6 bases to trimming and J lost 4 bases; unmatched junction nucleotides: 8. Germline CDR1 reads KGHSH; CDR2 reads LQKENI. CDR3 length: 15 amino acids. CDR3 coding DNA: TGTGCCAGCTCTCTTGACAGGGGAGAAAATCAGCCCCAGCATTTT. Residues: CASSLDRGENQPQHF.

The chain employs TRBV18 and TRBJ1-1, with D possibly being TRBD1 (5 bases). V gave up 0 bases and J gave up 7 bases, with 12 bases separating them. The CDR3 sequence is 14 residues long. From germline, CDR1 is KGHSH and CDR2 LQKENI. CDR3 sequence: CASSPPARASEAFF. The CDR3 DNA reads TGTGCCAGCTCACCACCGGCCAGGGCGAGTGAAGCTTTCTTT. Full variable domain (missing parts from reference TRBV18 and TRBJ1-1): NAGVMQNPRHLVRRRGQEARLRCSPMKGHSHVYWYRQLPEEGLKFMVYLQKENIIDESGMPKERFSAEFPKEGPSILRIQQVVRGDSAAYFCASSPPARASEAFFGQGTRLTVV.

This chain uses TRBV7-6 with TRBJ2-7; TRBD2 matches 13 bases. V was pared by 5 bases and J by 5 bases, with 3 bases of the junction left unmatched. Germline V gives CDR1 SGHVS, CDR2 FNYEAQ. This CDR3 has 14 amino acids. CDR3 amino acids: CASSPGLAGDEQYF. In DNA, the CDR3 is TGTGCCAGCAGCCCTGGACTAGCGGGAGACGAGCAGTACTTC. The full variable domain, in which reference TRBV7-6 and TRBJ2-7 provide the parts outside the CDR3, is GAGVSQSPRYKVTKRGQDVALRCDPISGHVSLYWYRQALGQGPEFLTYFNYEAQQDKSGLPNDRFSAERPEGSISTLTIQRTEQRDSAMYRCASSPGLAGDEQYFGPGTRLTVT.

This clone was detected only a few times. This chain links TRBV27 with TRBJ1-2, with 10 bases that match TRBD1. Germline trimming cut 5 bases from V and 7 bases from J; bases unmatched to any gene: 10. Germline-derived CDR1 and CDR2 are MNHEY and SMNVEV (reference sequence). The CDR3 has 15 residues. The CDR3 sequence is CASSAGTGVNRGYTF. CDR3 bases: TGTGCCAGCAGTGCCGGGACAGGGGTTAATCGTGGCTACACCTTC.

The rearrangement uses TRBV19 and TRBJ1-1; tentative D call: TRBD1 (5 bases). V was shortened by 6 bases and J by 1 base, with 12 bases between the two germline ends. CDR3 length: 14 amino acids. CDR1 is LNHDA, CDR2 SQIVND, per germline (reference sequence). CDR3 sequence: CASRPDGGNTEAFF. The CDR3 DNA reads TGTGCCAGTAGGCCGGACGGGGGGAACACTGAAGCTTTCTTT.